A selection of T cell receptor beta chains follows, all from one sample in a study of CDR3 diversity in severe acne. MiXCR was run by TCRdb on the PCR reads, yielding one entry per CDR3 protein. The sample consists of some 90,000 distinct CDR3 sequences, 48% of them appearing once. The sequenced sample was blood. The source is a male donor in good health, serving as a control. The conserved cysteine and the conserved F or W are not part of the CDR3 here.

TRBV10-3,AISESAGRLAANVLT
TRBV9,ASSLGLAADTDTQY
TRBV6-2/TRBV6-3,ASRRGPWGKECEQY
TRBV12-3/TRBV12-4,ASSPGRRSGYT
TRBV20-1,SAPGFDQPQY
TRBV7-3,ASSFYICSARTAWKGNEQF
TRBV7-9,ASSPSTSVNTGETQY
TRBV20-1,SAKRGHEQY
TRBV9,ASSVVGLAGGGDTQY
TRBV28,ASSLRAGPNYGYT
TRBV20-1,SAREDRNTEAF
TRBV24-1,AGEGGQGSYEQY
TRBV24-1,ATSDFGTGAETQY
TRBV6-6,ASSYSKVSASEAF
TRBV20-1,SARILGQAGLF
TRBV2,ASSGSGSSRGDTQH
TRBV7-2,ASSFLAGVGEQY
TRBV6-1,ASNELAGGRFEQY
TRBV24-1,ATSEGTSGRSGELF
TRBV9,ASSEGQGSNTEAF
TRBV2,ASSERVSGEGTDTQY
TRBV29-1,SVATGGSNQPQH
TRBV7-8,ASSPGASFGGYGYT
TRBV6-5,ASSYARMAGGPYEQY
TRBV18,ASSRTGTHGEQY
TRBV9,ASSVYGAGESSGNTIY
TRBV7-6,ASSLAHSPYNEQF
TRBV7-9,ASSQRTRGNTEAL
TRBV5-4,ASSLGLAGGADTQY
TRBV11-1,ASSSQGYEQY
TRBV6-5,ASSYSTGMGMNTEAF
TRBV9,ASSPQVGNLYEQY
TRBV7-8,ASSRHGTAAGETQY
TRBV7-7,ASSLAVPGLAGAGELF
TRBV19,ASSADGSNQPQH
TRBV5-1,ASSLPGGGAGELF
TRBV29-1,SPGTESSYNEQF
TRBV19,ASSTRLAGTDTQY
TRBV7-2,ASSLAGDGEKLF
TRBV28,ASRDPGGQPQH
TRBV2,ASSGGAEGY
TRBV2,ASSVTSGRAYEQY